One TCR beta chain is described in this entry. Per the germline V gene, CDR1 is LNHDA and CDR2 is SQIVND (reference sequence). Trimming cost V 0 bases and J 4 bases, with 16 bases left between them. The CDR3 is 17 residues long. Those who participated ranged in age from roughly 18 to 89 years and resided in roughly 26 US areas. The data were taken from a study of blood T cell repertoires in COVID-19. Study details: Samples representing acute and convalescent COVID-19 were sourced from the United States, Italy and Spain. From T cells, B-cell-depleted T cells, or PBMCs came the material, which was cDNA or gDNA.

TCRdb's copy holds only in-frame clones and misses some; the assay was immunoSEQ multiplex PCR. The data contain 200,000 or so clones, about 87% of them singletons. The receptor's source is a woman aged 25-40 years who had recovered from COVID-19. Sequencing used PBMCs or T cells enriched from blood (not recorded which). The chain carries TRBV19 and TRBJ1-3; TRBD1 is a possible D gene (6 bases). The chain's CDR3 is CASSIDVPGEAGNTIYF. The DNA of the CDR3 is TGTGCCAGTAGTATAGATGTTCCAGGGGAAGCCGGAAACACCATATATTTT.